A selection of T cell receptor beta chains follows, all from one sample in a study of CD8+ T cells in alopecia areata. Only in-frame clones appear in the TCRdb table, and some are missing; sequencing was by immunoSEQ multiplex PCR. The sample lists some 150,000 clones; about 85% were seen once. The sample in question was CD8+ T cells sorted from blood, obtained at week 4, from a patient treated with tofacitinib. Receptors originate from a human donor with alopecia areata. Each CDR3 is given without its conserved first and last residue. The order of the fields is D gene, J gene, V gene, CDR3 protein. D genes are given only for firm matches.

D gene: TRBD1; J gene: TRBJ2-3; V gene: TRBV7-9; CDR3 protein: ASSSDRDDRTDTQY
D gene: TRBD1; J gene: TRBJ1-2; V gene: TRBV27; CDR3 protein: ASSLHGQGGGYT
D gene: .; J gene: TRBJ2-6; V gene: TRBV6-4; CDR3 protein: ASSDNSGANVLT
D gene: TRBD1; J gene: TRBJ2-1; V gene: TRBV27; CDR3 protein: ASSHRGVSYNEQF
D gene: TRBD1; J gene: TRBJ2-2; V gene: TRBV29-1; CDR3 protein: SVVGGQGLNTGELF
D gene: .; J gene: TRBJ1-1; V gene: TRBV19; CDR3 protein: ATPGGILGNTEAF
D gene: .; J gene: TRBJ2-1; V gene: TRBV7-8; CDR3 protein: ASSLAPGNNEQF
D gene: TRBD1; J gene: TRBJ2-7; V gene: TRBV4-1; CDR3 protein: ASSQDSGQGYEQY
D gene: TRBD2; J gene: TRBJ2-7; V gene: TRBV7-8; CDR3 protein: ASSAILAGYSSYEQY
D gene: .; J gene: TRBJ2-3; V gene: TRBV27; CDR3 protein: ASSFGDTQY
D gene: .; J gene: TRBJ2-1; V gene: TRBV29-1; CDR3 protein: SVEGGHSYNEQF
D gene: .; J gene: TRBJ1-1; V gene: TRBV7-3; CDR3 protein: ASSFREPEAF
D gene: .; J gene: TRBJ2-1; V gene: TRBV13; CDR3 protein: ASSLGRSNEQF
D gene: .; J gene: TRBJ1-2; V gene: TRBV4-1; CDR3 protein: ASSQEPYGYT
D gene: TRBD1; J gene: TRBJ2-3; V gene: TRBV6-6; CDR3 protein: ASGQGAIDTQY
D gene: .; J gene: TRBJ2-2; V gene: TRBV9; CDR3 protein: ASSDGSFHLFTGELF
D gene: TRBD1; J gene: TRBJ1-1; V gene: TRBV9; CDR3 protein: ASSGRDSGTEAF
D gene: .; J gene: TRBJ2-1; V gene: TRBV7-9; CDR3 protein: ASSLQLEIVNEQF
D gene: .; J gene: TRBJ2-3; V gene: TRBV6-5; CDR3 protein: ASSSTSTTDTQY
D gene: .; J gene: TRBJ2-6; V gene: TRBV5-1; CDR3 protein: ASKEGGTHSFSGANVLT
D gene: .; J gene: TRBJ2-3; V gene: TRBV30; CDR3 protein: AWSDPTSTVDTDTQY
D gene: .; J gene: TRBJ2-5; V gene: TRBV4-1; CDR3 protein: ASSPPAGETQY
D gene: .; J gene: TRBJ2-3; V gene: TRBV9; CDR3 protein: ASSVDGGESTDTQY
D gene: .; J gene: TRBJ1-4; V gene: TRBV9; CDR3 protein: ASSAGDYNEKLF
D gene: .; J gene: TRBJ2-1; V gene: TRBV7-9; CDR3 protein: ASSTRRGAGNGYNEQF
D gene: TRBD1; J gene: TRBJ2-7; V gene: TRBV6-5; CDR3 protein: ASSPGQGARMAI
D gene: .; J gene: TRBJ1-2; V gene: TRBV6-1; CDR3 protein: ASSEGGVEDYT